Listed below are T cell receptor beta chains from one sample, sequenced in a study of T cell clones after liver transplantation. The method was immunoSEQ multiplex PCR; TCRdb's version includes in-frame clones alone and lacks a portion of them. Of 70,000 to 95,000 clones listed, over 65% are singletons. This specimen was CD4+ T cells from blood, taken at the 22-month timepoint. These TCRs come from a human patient who received a liver transplant. Certain T cells may be donor cells from the graft. Both conserved end residues are part of each CDR3. D genes are given only for firm matches. Clone size, where shown, is once, few, many, or a class for clones that have expanded.

DNA: TGTGCCAGTACTACGACAGCATACCTCTCTGGAAACACCATATATTTT
CDR3: CASTTTAYLSGNTIYF
V: TRBV19
J: TRBJ1-3
D: -
size: once

DNA: TGTGCCAGCAGCCCCTCGGGGATCGAATCGGCGCAGTATTTT
CDR3: CASSPSGIESAQYF
V: TRBV11-2
J: TRBJ2-3
D: -
size: -

DNA: TGTGCCAGCTGGGAGGGGCCCGCCTACGAGCAGTACTTC
CDR3: CASWEGPAYEQYF
V: TRBV11-2
J: TRBJ2-7
D: TRBD2
size: -

DNA: TGTGCCAGTAGGTACAGGGGTAGCAATCAGCCCCAGCATTTT
CDR3: CASRYRGSNQPQHF
V: TRBV19
J: TRBJ1-5
D: TRBD1
size: many

DNA: TGTCCTTTCCATGGCTACACCTTC
CDR3: CPFHGYTF
V: TRBV19
J: TRBJ1-2
D: -
size: many

DNA: TGTGCCAGTAGTCCCCGGTTAGGTGGGGCCAACGTCCTGACTTTC
CDR3: CASSPRLGGANVLTF
V: TRBV19
J: TRBJ2-6
D: -
size: -

DNA: TGTGCCAGCAGCTTAAATTCCGGGGCCAACGTCCTGACTTTC
CDR3: CASSLNSGANVLTF
V: TRBV7-2
J: TRBJ2-6
D: -
size: -

DNA: TGTGCCATCAGTACTGGGTATGAGCAGTTCTTC
CDR3: CAISTGYEQFF
V: TRBV10-3
J: TRBJ2-1
D: -
size: -

DNA: TGTGCCAGCAGCTGGGGGGGAGTGGATCAGCCCCAGCATTTT
CDR3: CASSWGGVDQPQHF
V: TRBV5-6
J: TRBJ1-5
D: -
size: -

DNA: TGTGCCAGCAGTTTCAGGGGTAATGAAGGCTACACCTTC
CDR3: CASSFRGNEGYTF
V: TRBV27
J: TRBJ1-2
D: -
size: -

DNA: TGTGCCAGCAGGGTCCCTAGCGGGAGTAACGAGCAGTACTTC
CDR3: CASRVPSGSNEQYF
V: TRBV6-5
J: TRBJ2-7
D: TRBD2
size: few

DNA: TGCGCCAGCAGCGAGCAACCCGTGGGGGACACCATATATTTT
CDR3: CASSEQPVGDTIYF
V: TRBV5-1
J: TRBJ1-3
D: -
size: -

DNA: TGTGCCAGCATCAGCCCCAGCTACAATGAGCAGTTCTTC
CDR3: CASISPSYNEQFF
V: TRBV28
J: TRBJ2-1
D: -
size: -

DNA: TGTGCCAGCAGTGAATTATTTACTAGCGGGAGTTACAATGAGCAGTTCTTC
CDR3: CASSELFTSGSYNEQFF
V: TRBV2
J: TRBJ2-1
D: TRBD2
size: -

DNA: TGTGCCAGCAGCTCCGGCCGGGTGACTGAAGCTTTCTTT
CDR3: CASSSGRVTEAFF
V: TRBV13
J: TRBJ1-1
D: -
size: -

DNA: TGTGCCAGCAGCCTTTTACCCAATCAGCCCCAGCATTTT
CDR3: CASSLLPNQPQHF
V: TRBV6-4
J: TRBJ1-5
D: -
size: -

DNA: TGTGCCAGCAGCCACAGGACTAGCGGGTTCACCGGGGAGCTGTTTTTT
CDR3: CASSHRTSGFTGELFF
V: TRBV7-2
J: TRBJ2-2
D: TRBD2
size: -

DNA: TGTGCCAGCAGCTTCGACCGCAACAATCAGCCCCAGCATTTT
CDR3: CASSFDRNNQPQHF
V: TRBV11-2
J: TRBJ1-5
D: -
size: few

DNA: TGTGCCAGCAGCTTGGATGGGGGTGCGACAGATACGCAGTATTTT
CDR3: CASSLDGGATDTQYF
V: TRBV5-6
J: TRBJ2-3
D: -
size: once

DNA: TGTGCCAGCAGCTTGGCTTCTGGCACCTCCCTGGATACGCAGTATTTT
CDR3: CASSLASGTSLDTQYF
V: TRBV5-5
J: TRBJ2-3
D: -
size: -

DNA: TGTGCCAGCTGTTCATCCGGACAGGTGAGGGAAGCTTTCTTT
CDR3: CASCSSGQVREAFF
V: TRBV6-5
J: TRBJ1-1
D: TRBD1
size: -

DNA: TGTGCCAGCAGTGACAGGGGGCATACGGCTTTCTTT
CDR3: CASSDRGHTAFF
V: TRBV2
J: TRBJ1-1
D: TRBD1
size: -

DNA: TGTGCCAGCAGTGAAGCGGGGTCGACTGGGGCCAACGTCCTGACTTTC
CDR3: CASSEAGSTGANVLTF
V: TRBV2
J: TRBJ2-6
D: -
size: once

DNA: TGTGCCAGCAGTTACCAAGACGAAGCCTACGAGCAGTACTTC
CDR3: CASSYQDEAYEQYF
V: TRBV6-6
J: TRBJ2-7
D: -
size: -

DNA: TGTGCCAGTAGTCCAACGGGGCGCACTGAAGCTTTCTTT
CDR3: CASSPTGRTEAFF
V: TRBV19
J: TRBJ1-1
D: -
size: -

DNA: TGTGCCAGCAGCTTGGGACTAGCGGGCTCCTACGAGCAGTACTTC
CDR3: CASSLGLAGSYEQYF
V: TRBV7-2
J: TRBJ2-7
D: TRBD2
size: -

DNA: TGTGCCAGCAGCGAGTCATCTGATACGCAGTATTTT
CDR3: CASSESSDTQYF
V: TRBV28
J: TRBJ2-3
D: -
size: -

DNA: TGTGCCAGCAGCGACTACAGGGATAATTCACCCCTCCACTTT
CDR3: CASSDYRDNSPLHF
V: TRBV25-1
J: TRBJ1-6
D: -
size: -

DNA: TGTGCCAGCAGTGCGAATCAGCCCCAGCATTTT
CDR3: CASSANQPQHF
V: TRBV6-1
J: TRBJ1-5
D: -
size: -

DNA: TGTGCCACCACGGGGGTAGCGAGACTCACCGGGGAGCTGTTTTTT
CDR3: CATTGVARLTGELFF
V: TRBV28
J: TRBJ2-2
D: -
size: -

DNA: TGCAGCGCCTCGACTAGCGGGAGCACCGGGGAGCTGTTTTTT
CDR3: CSASTSGSTGELFF
V: TRBV29-1
J: TRBJ2-2
D: TRBD2
size: once

DNA: TGTGCCAGAAAGAAGAGGAGCTCCTATAATTCACCCCTCCACTTT
CDR3: CARKKRSSYNSPLHF
V: TRBV6-5
J: TRBJ1-6
D: -
size: -

DNA: TGTGCCAGCAAAACCGGGACATTAGACACCGGGGAGCTGTTTTTT
CDR3: CASKTGTLDTGELFF
V: TRBV2
J: TRBJ2-2
D: -
size: -

DNA: TGTGCCAGCAACGGACAGGGAGCAGATACGCAGTATTTT
CDR3: CASNGQGADTQYF
V: TRBV2
J: TRBJ2-3
D: TRBD1
size: -

DNA: TGTGCCAGCGGCTCCATCTCGTCTGGAAACACCATATATTTT
CDR3: CASGSISSGNTIYF
V: TRBV7-6
J: TRBJ1-3
D: -
size: -